This entry features one TCR beta chain sequence. With 0 bases removed from V and 4 bases from J, the gap between germline ends came to 11 bases. CDR3 size: 15 residues. Germline V gene lookup returns CDR1 SGHVS and CDR2 FQNEAQ. The source of the sample is a study of T cell changes during pregnancy in multiple sclerosis. Measured with immunoSEQ multiplex PCR; TCRdb has only the in-frame clones, and not every one. The sample carries 45,000 to 60,000 clones, approximately 91% recorded once. The input for sequencing was peripheral blood, taken after pregnancy. The origin of this receptor is a female donor in good health, enrolled as a control in a pregnancy study. The chain has TRBV7-8 and TRBJ2-3; the D gene is possibly TRBD2 (6 bases). The CDR3 region has the DNA TGTGCCAGCAGCTTAGCTAGGGCTAGCGCAGATACGCAGTATTTT. Amino acid sequence: CASSLARASADTQYF.